This T cell receptor beta chain is from a study of Ad26.COV2.S vaccination and SARS-CoV-2 variants. Study in general: Ad26.COV2.S, an intramuscular injection, was given once or twice 56 days apart.

Treatment defined: around 19 received Ad26.COV2.S at low or high dose, single or two shots; 5 received placebo; per-sample allocation not given. Sampling was done on day 63 after the first vaccine or placebo injection. This table comes from immunoSEQ multiplex PCR, and its TCRdb copy is limited to in-frame clones, with some not included. The repertoire holds 250,000 to 300,000 clones, with around 87% as singletons. The CDR3 runs 14 residues. Unmatched junction bases numbered 4, after V lost 5 bases and J lost 1 base. Per germline, CDR1 LNHDA and CDR2 SQIVND (reference sequence). The chain employs TRBV19 and TRBJ1-1; 7 nucleotides align to TRBD1. Source: peripheral blood, taken in a trial of Ad26.COV2.S vaccine versus placebo. The clonotype was recovered from a person aged 18-60 years who received the Ad26.COV2.S COVID-19 vaccine or a placebo. In nucleotides, the CDR3 is TGTGCCAGTAGTCTCGGACAGGAGAACACTGAAGCTTTCTTT. Its protein product is CASSLGQENTEAFF.